Below, 11 T cell receptor beta chains from the same sample are listed, as sequenced in a study of T cell repertoires in cytomegalovirus infection. MiXCR, run by TCRdb on the reads, gives a single entry per CDR3 protein. The sample records around 190,000 distinct CDR3 sequences, roughly an eighth being singletons. Sequencing input: PBMCs. These receptors originate from a human donor in good health (CMV status not recorded). Some clones in this sample may be carry-over from other donors' samples.

The rearrangement joins TRBV20-1 to TRBJ1-3, with D hard to call. The germline V gene encodes CDR1 DFQATT and CDR2 SNEGSKA (reference sequence). Trimming stripped 6 bases from V and 0 bases from J, with 12 bases between. The length of the CDR3 is 14 residues. The DNA for the CDR3 is TGCAGTGCCGACCCCGGTGGCTCTGGAAACACCATATATTTT. Translated, it gives CSADPGGSGNTIYF.

The V call is TRBV2, the J call TRBJ2-1, with TRBD2 matching over 9 bases. With 6 bases clipped from V and 7 bases from J, the junction kept 7 bases outside the gene matches. CDR1 SNHLY and CDR2 FYNNEI come from the germline V gene. The CDR3 is 14 residues long. The CDR3 nucleotides read TGTGCCAGCAGCGGGACTAGCAGTCGGAATGAGCAGTTCTTC. It specifies CASSGTSSRNEQFF. Full variable domain (outside the CDR3, taken from reference TRBV2 and TRBJ2-1): EPEVTQTPSHQVTQMGQEVILRCVPISNHLYFYWYRQILGQKVEFLVSFYNNEISEKSEIFDDQFSVERPDGSNFTLKIRSTKLEDSAMYFCASSGTSSRNEQFFGPGTRLTVL.

V and J are TRBV12-3 or TRBV12-4 and TRBJ2-1; D gene uncertain. Trimming shortened V by 6 bases and J by 7 bases, and 10 bases separated the two germline ends. This CDR3 is 12 amino acids long. CDR3 residues: CASSRNRNEQFF. DNA of the CDR3: TGTGCCAGCAGCCGTAACCGAAATGAGCAGTTCTTC.

This clonotype was counted ten times or more. The chain combines TRBV7-6 with TRBJ2-2; TRBD2 agrees at 9 bases. Germline CDR1 and CDR2: SGHVS and FNYEAQ. V was pared by 3 bases and J by 5 bases, with 10 bases of the junction left unmatched. This CDR3 is built from 17 residues. CDR3: CASSFGGRALGTGELFF. Here the CDR3 DNA reads TGTGCCAGCAGCTTCGGCGGGAGGGCCTTGGGGACCGGGGAGCTGTTTTTT. Filled out from reference TRBV7-6 and TRBJ2-2, the complete variable domain reads GAGVSQSPRYKVTKRGQDVALRCDPISGHVSLYWYRQALGQGPEFLTYFNYEAQQDKSGLPNDRFSAERPEGSISTLTIQRTEQRDSAMYRCASSFGGRALGTGELFFGEGSRLTVL.

Many counts were recorded for this clonotype. In DNA, the CDR3 is TGTGCCAGCAGCTCGGACACTTCTGGGAATCAGCCCCAGCATTTT. It specifies CASSSDTSGNQPQHF. This sequence joins TRBV7-8 and TRBJ1-5, with D perhaps TRBD1 (5 bases). Germline CDR1 reads SGHVS; CDR2 reads FQNEAQ. The length of the CDR3 is 15 residues. V shed 4 bases and J shed 4 bases, with 14 bases lying between them.

This rearrangement joins TRBV19 to TRBJ1-1; D is ambiguous. The V gene's germline CDR1 is LNHDA and CDR2 SQIVND (reference sequence). V lost 8 bases and J 4 bases, leaving 5 bases between the germline ends. The CDR3 runs 10 residues. CDR3 sequence: CASLSTEAFF. The CDR3 nucleotides read TGTGCCAGTCTATCCACTGAAGCTTTCTTT.

V is TRBV30 and J is TRBJ2-6; unclear D gene. Between the trimmed V and J ends, which lost 2 bases and 4 bases, there was a span of 9 bases. The CDR3 totals 14 residues. CDR1 and CDR2 (germline): GTSNPN, SVGIG (reference sequence). CDR3 amino acids: CAWSLGAGANVLTF. The CDR3 DNA sequence: TGTGCCTGGAGTCTAGGAGCAGGGGCCAACGTCCTGACTTTC. The complete variable domain, with remaining parts taken from reference TRBV30 and TRBJ2-6, reads SQTIHQWPATLVQPVGSPLSLECTVEGTSNPNLYWYRQAAGRGLQLLFYSVGIGQISSEVPQNLSASRPQDRQFILSSKKLLLSDSGFYLCAWSLGAGANVLTFGAGSRLTVL.

This clonotype was counted at least ten times. The chain joins TRBV7-9 to TRBJ1-1; the match to TRBD1 covers 7 bases. Germline V gene sequence: CDR1 SEHNR, CDR2 FQNEAQ (reference sequence). The J segment lost 2 bases and the V segment lost 0 bases, leaving 3 bases of the junction unmatched. This CDR3 contains 15 residues. The CDR3 DNA follows: TGTGCCAGCAGCTTAGCGGGGACAGTCAACACTGAAGCTTTCTTT. It yields the protein CASSLAGTVNTEAFF. Combining the CDR3 with reference TRBV7-9 and TRBJ1-1 gives the whole variable domain DTGVSQNPRHKITKRGQNVTFRCDPISEHNRLYWYRQTLGQGPEFLTYFQNEAQLEKSRLLSDRFSAERPKGSFSTLEIQRTEQGDSAMYLCASSLAGTVNTEAFFGQGTRLTVV.

This clonotype was seen at least ten times. The chain's CDR3 is CASSQPTATGGAEWNTGELFF. The DNA for the CDR3 is TGCGCCAGCAGCCAACCTACTGCTACCGGGGGAGCGGAATGGAACACCGGGGAGCTGTTTTTT. The V gene is TRBV4-3, the J gene TRBJ2-2, with D maybe TRBD2 (6 bases). This CDR3 region has 21 residues. Between the trimmed V and J ends, which lost 2 bases and 1 base, there was a span of 26 bases. In germline, CDR1 is LGHNA, CDR2 YSLEER.

There are many counts of this clonotype. The CDR3 spells CASSLQGRSDEQYF. The CDR3 DNA is TGTGCCAGCAGCTTACAGGGGAGGAGCGACGAGCAGTACTTC. This rearrangement joins TRBV7-2 to TRBJ2-7; D is possibly TRBD1 or TRBD2 (6 bases each). Germline V gives CDR1 SGHTA, CDR2 FQGNSA. The CDR3 runs 14 residues. The germline V and J ends were trimmed by 2 bases and 5 bases, with 13 bases remaining between them.

This clonotype has just a few counts. One end of the junction fails to match germline, which may point to a read error. The rearrangement joins TRBV20-1 to TRBJ2-1, with D perhaps TRBD1 (6 bases). Germline CDR1 and CDR2: DFQATT and SNEGSKA (reference sequence). CDR3 length equals 15 residues. CDR3: CSAWGRDTSSNEQFF. The CDR3, as DNA: TGCAGTGCTTGGGGAAGGGACACCTCCTCCAATGAGCAGTTCTTC.